The 7 T cell receptor beta chains below were found in one sample sequenced in a study of monozygotic twins with inflammatory bowel disease. Using the 5' RACE reads, TCRdb records one entry per CDR3 protein without DNA. The sample features a few hundred thousand distinct CDR3 sequences, with just over 2.5% in its top ten. The sequencing input was blood. The receptor source for this set is a human donor with ulcerative colitis or Crohn's disease, or a healthy co-twin of an affected twin (not recorded which).

The CDR3 loop is CASSKSRLGPQHF. V usage is TRBV5-6 and J usage is TRBJ1-5. This CDR3 is 13 amino acids long. Germline lookup yields CDR1 SGHDT and CDR2 YYEEEE.

V and J are TRBV6-1 and TRBJ1-5. CDR3 size: 14 residues. Germline CDR1 and CDR2: MNHNS and SASEGT. This chain's CDR3 is CASSRIRSNQPQHF.

This chain connects TRBV5-1 to TRBJ2-1; TCRdb names TRBD1, which stays unverified in the absence of DNA. CDR3 length: 15 amino acids. Germline-derived CDR1 and CDR2 are SGHRS and YFSETQ. CDR3 protein: CASSPTPPSSNEQFF. The entire variable domain, with the rest obtained from reference TRBV5-1 and TRBJ2-1, is as follows: KAGVTQTPRYLIKTRGQQVTLSCSPISGHRSVSWYQQTPGQGLQFLFEYFSETQRNKGNFPGRFSGRQFSNSRSEMNVSTLELGDSALYLCASSPTPPSSNEQFFGPGTRLTVL.

The rearrangement joins TRBV14 to TRBJ2-7; TCRdb's D call of TRBD1 is untestable without DNA. CDR1 and CDR2 (germline): SGHDN, FVKESK. There are 16 residues in the CDR3. The CDR3 sequence: CASSQGVSPWAYEQYF.

The chain employs TRBV19 and TRBJ1-2. The germline gives CDR1 LNHDA, CDR2 SQIVND (reference sequence). The CDR3 loop spans 12 amino acids. CDR3 loop: CASSSWDYGYSF.

The CDR3 sequence: CAWRHFDAGTEPSYEQYF. The chain couples TRBV30 to TRBJ2-7; TCRdb's D call of TRBD1 is untestable without DNA. The CDR3 totals 18 residues. Germline V lookup: CDR1 GTSNPN, CDR2 SVGIG (reference sequence).

The genes are TRBV20-1 and TRBJ2-3; there is no DNA to check the TCRdb D call of TRBD1. This CDR3 has 15 residues. Germline V gene lookup returns CDR1 DFQATT and CDR2 SNEGSKA (reference sequence). The CDR3 sequence: CSAHPGGTDTDTQYF.